This T cell receptor beta chain was sequenced in a study of blood T cell repertoires in COVID-19 (dated by TCRdb to the early 2020s). A note on the overall study: Samples covering the acute and convalescent phases of COVID-19 were provided by collaborators in the United States, Italy and Spain. Where available, HLA class I and class II types were taken from metadata supplied by the sample provider and were not determined by assay-based typing. The repertoires were released in a freely available public database intended as a resource for research on the immune response to SARS-CoV-2. A de-identified subject ID, COVID-19 status, age in years and sex were almost always included in the sample metadata. The material from the prospective study consisted of cDNA or gDNA derived from T cells, B-cell-depleted T cells, or PBMCs. The dataset comprised deeply sampled blood TCRbeta repertoires from subjects exposed to, actively infected with, or recovered from COVID-19. The samples were drawn from two sources: the first 160 participants of the ongoing ImmuneRACE study, and approximately 1,300 subjects contributed by 6 global collaborators. The study at large found these results: The quantity of clinical and demographic metadata differed by source and by participant and was supplied without curation.

The immunoSEQ Assay, a bias-controlled multiplex PCR, was used to amplify TCRbeta CDR3 regions from genomic DNA. As for the authors' bioinformatics: Nucleated cell counts per sample were estimated from amplification of reference gene primers within the assay. Sequence reads were collapsed and filtered to measure the absolute abundance of every unique TCRbeta CDR3 rearrangement. For each sample, productive Simpson clonality was calculated as the square root of Simpson's diversity index across productive rearrangements. As stored in TCRdb, this immuneACCESS dataset retains in-frame rearrangements with V and J assigned. A fraction of the clones does not appear; measured against another copy, unresolved V genes explain less than half of the discrepancy, and the remainder lacks a known reason. V and J calls and clone size are copied from that table; D and trimming were computed from the DNA. Within this sample are about 150,000 clones, with roughly 80% of them counted one time only. The ten top clones hold roughly 13% of the sample.

Worth noting for this clone: This clone's antigen is unknown. One base away there is no much larger clone; base qualities are not given.

The CDR3 sequence holds 13 residues, the cysteine and phenylalanine included. The only DNA kept is the CDR3, 39 bases in frame from the first base. V sheds 9 bases and J sheds 2 bases, leaving 14 bases between their ends. CDR1 and CDR2 (SNHLY, FYNNEI) derive from the germline V gene. The collaborating institutions used their own protocols to collect whole blood in K2EDTA tubes. For TCRbeta analysis, collaborators shipped samples in one of three forms: frozen whole blood, isolated PBMCs, or DNA extracted from either of those sample types. Sequencing was performed on peripheral blood. The rearrangement joined TRBV2 to TRBJ2-7; TRBD2 is a possible D gene, resting on 5 matching bases. The origin of this receptor is a woman older than 75 with acute or convalescent COVID-19. Read as DNA, the sequence is TGTGCCAGTCTATTGGACGGGACCTACGAGCAGTACTTC. Its protein product is CASLLDGTYEQYF. Beyond the CDR3, the reference TRBV2 and TRBJ2-7 genes provide the residues; the full variable domain reads: EPEVTQTPSHQVTQMGQEVILRCVPISNHLYFYWYRQILGQKVEFLVSFYNNEISEKSEIFDDQFSVERPDGSNFTLKIRSTKLEDSAMYFCASLLDGTYEQYFGPGTRLTVT.